Presented here are 5 T cell receptor beta chains from one specimen sequenced in a study of Graves' ophthalmopathy and Graves' hyperthyroidism. Amplification of the TCR beta CDR3 regions used RNA transcripts (as template). The authors performed first-round RT-PCR with HTBI primers and then a second-round multiplex PCR. A single record per CDR3 protein comes from TCRdb applying MiXCR to the multiplex PCR reads. The table shows approximately 480,000 distinct CDR3 sequences, with under 15% occurring only once. The specimen sequenced was blood. Every receptor here comes from a woman aged 30 to 39 with Graves' ophthalmopathy.

This clonotype has more than one count but fewer than ten. This chain uses TRBV4-3 with TRBJ2-5, with D possibly being TRBD1 (5 bases). The CDR3 extends over 14 amino acids. In germline, CDR1 is LGHNA, CDR2 YSLEER. V was cut by 0 bases and J by 5 bases, with 10 bases left in between. The CDR3 nucleotides read TGCGCCAGCAGCCAAGATTGGCAGGGCGAGACCCAGTACTTC. This gives the protein CASSQDWQGETQYF.

This clonotype was seen repeatedly, ten times or more. The chain has TRBV10-2 and TRBJ1-1; TRBD1 is a possible D gene (5 bases). The V end lost 2 bases, the J end lost 5 bases, and 9 bases lay between the germline ends. The CDR3 spans 13 residues. Germline CDR1 reads WSHSY; CDR2 reads SAAADI. This CDR3 is CASSERAGTEAFF. CDR3 DNA: TGCGCCAGCAGTGAGAGGGCAGGGACTGAAGCTTTCTTT.

This clonotype showed up many times. The chain is built from TRBV5-1 and TRBJ1-2, with D hard to call. Trimming removed 5 bases at V and 2 bases at J, with 10 bases between. This CDR3 contains 13 residues. Germline lookup yields CDR1 SGHRS and CDR2 YFSETQ. CDR3 in amino acids: CASRQTANYGYTF. DNA for the CDR3: TGCGCCAGCAGACAGACGGCCAACTATGGCTACACCTTC.

This clonotype has ten or more counts. The chain combines TRBV11-3 with TRBJ1-1; no clear D. The CDR3 contains 11 residues. CDR1 SGHNT and CDR2 YENEEA come from the germline V gene. V lost 5 bases to trimming and J lost 3 bases, with 4 bases between them. CDR3 coding DNA: TGTGCCAGCAGCCGCTACACTGAAGCTTTCTTT. Translation: CASSRYTEAFF.

The V gene is TRBV18, the J gene TRBJ1-3; possible D gene TRBD1, 5 bases. This CDR3 has 15 residues. CDR1 and CDR2 (germline): KGHSH, LQKENI. The ends were cut back, 3 bases at V and 1 base at J, with 10 bases in the middle. The CDR3, as DNA: TGTGCCAGCTCACCTGACAGCCTATCTGGAAACACCATATATTTT. This gives the protein CASSPDSLSGNTIYF.